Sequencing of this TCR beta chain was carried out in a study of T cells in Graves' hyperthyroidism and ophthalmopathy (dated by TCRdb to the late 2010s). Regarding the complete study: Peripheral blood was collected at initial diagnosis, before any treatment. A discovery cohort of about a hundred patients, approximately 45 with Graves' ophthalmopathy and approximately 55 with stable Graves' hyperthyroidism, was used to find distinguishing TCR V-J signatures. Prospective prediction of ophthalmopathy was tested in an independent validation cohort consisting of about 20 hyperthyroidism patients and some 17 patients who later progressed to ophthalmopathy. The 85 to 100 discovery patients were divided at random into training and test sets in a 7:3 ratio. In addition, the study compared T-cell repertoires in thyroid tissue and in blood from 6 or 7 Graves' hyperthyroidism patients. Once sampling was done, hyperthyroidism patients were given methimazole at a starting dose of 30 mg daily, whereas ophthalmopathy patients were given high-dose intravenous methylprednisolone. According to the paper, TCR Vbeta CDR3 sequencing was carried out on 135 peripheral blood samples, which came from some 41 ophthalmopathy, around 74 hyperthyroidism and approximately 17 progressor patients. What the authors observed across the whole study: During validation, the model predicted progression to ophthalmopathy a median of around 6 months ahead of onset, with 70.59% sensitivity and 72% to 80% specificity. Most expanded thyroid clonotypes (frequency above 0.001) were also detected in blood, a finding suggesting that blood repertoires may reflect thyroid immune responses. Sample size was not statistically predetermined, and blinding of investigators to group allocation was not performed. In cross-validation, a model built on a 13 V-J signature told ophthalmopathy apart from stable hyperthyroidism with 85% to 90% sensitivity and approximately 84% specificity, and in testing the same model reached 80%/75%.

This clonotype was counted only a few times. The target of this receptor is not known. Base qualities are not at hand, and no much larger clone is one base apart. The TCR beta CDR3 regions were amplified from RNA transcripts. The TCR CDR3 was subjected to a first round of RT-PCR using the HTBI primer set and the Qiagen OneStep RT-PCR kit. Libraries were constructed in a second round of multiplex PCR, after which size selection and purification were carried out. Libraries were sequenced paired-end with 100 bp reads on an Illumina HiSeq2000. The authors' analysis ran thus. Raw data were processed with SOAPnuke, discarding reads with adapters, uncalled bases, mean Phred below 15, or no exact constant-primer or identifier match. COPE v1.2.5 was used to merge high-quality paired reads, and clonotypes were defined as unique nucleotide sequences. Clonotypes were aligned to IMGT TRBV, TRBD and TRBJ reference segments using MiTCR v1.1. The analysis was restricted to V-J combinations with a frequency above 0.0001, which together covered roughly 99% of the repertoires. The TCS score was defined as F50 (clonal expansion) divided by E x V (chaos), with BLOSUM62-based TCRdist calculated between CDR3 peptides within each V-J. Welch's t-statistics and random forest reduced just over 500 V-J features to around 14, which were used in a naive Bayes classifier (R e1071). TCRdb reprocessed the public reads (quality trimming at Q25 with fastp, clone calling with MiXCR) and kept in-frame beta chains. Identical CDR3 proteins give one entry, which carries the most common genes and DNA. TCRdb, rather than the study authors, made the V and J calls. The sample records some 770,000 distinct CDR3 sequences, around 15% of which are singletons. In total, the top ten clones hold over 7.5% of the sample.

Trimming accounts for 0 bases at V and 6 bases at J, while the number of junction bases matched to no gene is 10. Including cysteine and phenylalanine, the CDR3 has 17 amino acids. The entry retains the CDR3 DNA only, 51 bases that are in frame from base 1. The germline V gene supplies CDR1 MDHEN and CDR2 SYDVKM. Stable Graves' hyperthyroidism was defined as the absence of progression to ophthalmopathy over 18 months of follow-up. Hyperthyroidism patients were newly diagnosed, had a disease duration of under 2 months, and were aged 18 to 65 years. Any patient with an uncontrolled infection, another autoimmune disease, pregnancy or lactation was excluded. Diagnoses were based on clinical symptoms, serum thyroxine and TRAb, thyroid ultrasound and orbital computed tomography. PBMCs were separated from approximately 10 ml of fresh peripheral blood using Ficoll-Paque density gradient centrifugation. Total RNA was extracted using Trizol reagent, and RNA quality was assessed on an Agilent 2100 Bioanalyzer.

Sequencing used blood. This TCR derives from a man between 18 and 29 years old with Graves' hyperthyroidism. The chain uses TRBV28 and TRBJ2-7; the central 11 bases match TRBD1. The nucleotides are TGTGCCAGCAGTTTATGGGGCCCTTCCGGGACAGGGGGCGAGCAGTACTTC. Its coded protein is CASSLWGPSGTGGEQYF.